The 18 T cell receptor beta chains in this list originate from one sample, sequenced in a study of OX40 agonist ivuxolimab in advanced cancers. Method: immunoSEQ multiplex PCR; TCRdb's copy keeps in-frame clones and lacks some. This table has roughly 100,000 clones, 85% to 95% appearing once. The material was CD4+ or CD8+ T cells sorted from blood, obtained in a trial of the OX40 agonist ivuxolimab. The receptors shown here come from an adult with an advanced solid tumor such as melanoma, head and neck, liver or kidney cancer.

J is TRBJ1-4 and V is TRBV7-6; weak D call: TRBD1 (5 bases). Germline CDR1 is SGHVS and CDR2 is FNYEAQ. Trimming took 2 bases from V and 8 from J, leaving 15 bases between them. The length of the CDR3 is 15 residues. CDR3 loop: CASSLNAGPIEKLFF. In DNA, the CDR3 is TGTGCCAGCAGCTTAAACGCAGGGCCAATAGAAAAACTGTTTTTT.

The J gene is TRBJ2-1, the V gene TRBV10-3; D not certain. The CDR3 contains 12 residues. Per germline, CDR1 ENHRY and CDR2 SYGVKD. V was shortened by 10 bases and J by 6 bases, with 13 bases between the two germline ends. Here the CDR3 DNA reads TGTGCCACCTACTCTAGTCCCAATGAGCAGTTCTTC. This gives the protein CATYSSPNEQFF.

The chain uses TRBV19 and TRBJ1-5, with D possibly TRBD1 on 5 matching bases. This CDR3 comprises 13 residues. V was pared by 3 bases and J by 5 bases, with 8 bases between. The germline V gene encodes CDR1 LNHDA and CDR2 SQIVND (reference sequence). CDR3 bases: TGTGCCAGTAGTATCGTCAGGGATCAGCCCCAGCATTTT. Translating it yields CASSIVRDQPQHF.

This rearrangement joins TRBV4-2 to TRBJ1-3; D is undetermined. There are 14 residues in the CDR3. CDR1 and CDR2 from the germline V gene are LGHNA and YNFKEQ. V was trimmed by 0 bases and J by 4 bases, leaving 7 bases between them. The CDR3 sequence is CASSQEGSGNTIYF. CDR3 in DNA: TGTGCCAGCAGCCAAGAGGGGAGCGGAAACACCATATATTTT.

The chain is built from TRBV30 and TRBJ2-1; 8 positions agree with TRBD2. V lost 5 bases to trimming and J lost 4 bases; unmatched junction nucleotides: 7. The CDR3 consists of 14 residues. The germline V gene has CDR1 GTSNPN and CDR2 SVGIG (reference sequence). The CDR3 region has the DNA TGTGCCTGGGCGAGCGGGGGAGGGTACAATGAGCAGTTCTTC. It translates to CAWASGGGYNEQFF.

The rearrangement links TRBV6-5 to TRBJ2-1; D is perhaps TRBD2 (5 bases). The CDR3 contains 14 residues. The ends were cut back, 6 bases at V and 5 bases at J, with 14 bases in the middle. Germline loops: CDR1 MNHEY, CDR2 SVGAGI. The CDR3 protein is CASSASRFDNEQFF. CDR3 DNA sequence: TGTGCCAGCAGCGCTAGCCGGTTTGACAATGAGCAGTTCTTC.

The V gene is TRBV28, the J gene TRBJ1-5; D unresolved. V was clipped by 3 bases and J by 3 bases, with 3 bases between them. CDR3 size: 12 residues. The germline gives CDR1 MDHEN, CDR2 SYDVKM. This CDR3 reads CASSLFNQPQHF. The CDR3 nucleotides are TGTGCCAGCAGTTTGTTCAATCAGCCCCAGCATTTT.

This chain joins TRBV28 and TRBJ1-1, with 8 bases identical to TRBD1. Trimming at V came to 4 bases and at J to 3 bases, leaving 13 bases not matched to a gene. The CDR3 runs 17 residues. CDR1 and CDR2 from the germline V gene are MDHEN and SYDVKM. CDR3 coding DNA: TGTGCCAGCAGTTCTATCAGGACAGGGAAGAGTGACACTGAAGCTTTCTTT. It codes for CASSSIRTGKSDTEAFF.

This clone was picked up one time. V is TRBV2 and J is TRBJ1-5, with D hard to call. The CDR3 is made up of 12 amino acids. V was trimmed by 7 bases and J by 4 bases, leaving 8 bases between them. Germline V gives CDR1 SNHLY, CDR2 FYNNEI. The CDR3 DNA reads TGTGCCAGCAACCTGGGTAATCAGCCCCAGCATTTT. It encodes CASNLGNQPQHF.

This clone is a singleton in its sample. The rearrangement uses TRBV4-3 and TRBJ1-6; 9 positions agree with TRBD1. V gave up 1 base and J gave up 18 bases; unmatched junction bases: 7. CDR3 length: 13 amino acids. Germline V gene lookup returns CDR1 LGHNA and CDR2 YSLEER. Here the CDR3 reads CASSQVPGTGSHF. The CDR3 DNA sequence: TGCGCCAGCAGCCAAGTACCAGGGACAGGGTCCCACTTT.

This clone was seen more than once but under ten times. This chain connects TRBV7-3 to TRBJ2-1, with D possibly matching TRBD1 (6 bases). Trimming shortened V by 0 bases and J by 7 bases, and 10 bases separated the two germline ends. Germline V gene lookup returns CDR1 SGHTA and CDR2 FQGTGA. The CDR3 contains 14 residues. The CDR3 nucleotides read TGTGCCAGCAGCTTAACCCCCCAGGGGAATGAGCAGTTCTTC. This codes for CASSLTPQGNEQFF. The whole variable domain, remainder taken from reference TRBV7-3 and TRBJ2-1, is GAGVSQTPSNKVTEKGKYVELRCDPISGHTALYWYRQSLGQGPEFLIYFQGTGAADDSGLPNDRFFAVRPEGSVSTLKIQRTERGDSAVYLCASSLTPQGNEQFFGPGTRLTVL.

This chain joins TRBV2 and TRBJ2-3; D unresolved. V dropped 2 bases and J dropped 4 bases, with 4 bases sitting between them. The CDR3 sequence is 12 residues long. CDR1 and CDR2 (germline): SNHLY, FYNNEI. For the CDR3, the DNA is TGTGCCAGCAGTGAAAGTTCAGATACGCAGTATTTT. Its protein product is CASSESSDTQYF.

This chain joins TRBV5-1 and TRBJ1-1; D perhaps matches TRBD1 (6 bases). The germline V gene has CDR1 SGHRS and CDR2 YFSETQ. Trimming removed 5 bases from V and 3 bases from J, with 17 bases in between. This CDR3 spans 15 amino acids. The CDR3 DNA reads TGCGCCAGCAGGTTCGCGACAGGACCCTACACTGAAGCTTTCTTT. This codes for CASRFATGPYTEAFF.

This chain uses TRBV25-1 with TRBJ1-3; D unresolved. The germline V and J ends were trimmed by 10 bases and 0 bases, with 10 bases remaining between them. Germline V gene sequence: CDR1 MGHDK, CDR2 SYGVNS. CDR3 length: 13 residues. The CDR3 DNA is TGTGCCACTTCTCCTCTCTCTGGAAACACCATATATTTT. Its translation is CATSPLSGNTIYF.

The chain carries TRBV13 and TRBJ2-1; 12 nucleotides align to TRBD2. This CDR3 is 19 amino acids long. CDR1 and CDR2 from the germline V gene are PRHDT and FYEKMQ (reference sequence). The V gene end was trimmed by 2 bases and the J gene end by 4 bases; junction bases not matched to a gene: 12. In DNA, the CDR3 is TGTGCCAGCAGCTTATATGGGTCGACTAGCGGGAGACAGTACAATGAGCAGTTCTTC. It specifies CASSLYGSTSGRQYNEQFF.

The CDR3, as DNA: TGTGCCAGTAGTGTGGTAGCGGGAGAAAGGGGTCGTAACATTCAGTACTTC. The encoded protein is CASSVVAGERGRNIQYF. The V gene is TRBV19, the J gene TRBJ2-4; TRBD2 aligns across 9 bases. Germline V gives CDR1 LNHDA, CDR2 SQIVND (reference sequence). Trimming cost V 5 bases and J 7 bases; bases outside gene matches: 15. This CDR3 has 17 residues.

The rearrangement joins TRBV11-2 to TRBJ1-6, with D unclear. CDR1 SGHAT and CDR2 FQNNGV come from the germline V gene. There are 17 residues in the CDR3. V lost 5 bases to trimming and J lost 3 bases, with 17 bases between them. The CDR3: CASSPALGILYNSPLHF. The DNA of the CDR3 is TGTGCCAGCAGCCCGGCGCTGGGGATCCTCTATAATTCACCCCTCCACTTT. Full variable domain (remainder filled in from reference TRBV11-2 and TRBJ1-6): EAGVAQSPRYKIIEKRQSVAFWCNPISGHATLYWYQQILGQGPKLLIQFQNNGVVDDSQLPKDRFSAERLKGVDSTLKIQPAKLEDSAVYLCASSPALGILYNSPLHFGNGTRLTVT.

The genes are TRBV30 and TRBJ1-6; D gene uncertain. CDR3 length equals 10 residues. V was clipped by 8 bases and J by 11 bases, with 10 bases between them. Germline V gene sequence: CDR1 GTSNPN, CDR2 SVGIG (reference sequence). The CDR3 region is CALGTTPLHF. CDR3 nucleotides: TGTGCCCTGGGAACGACACCCCTCCACTTT.